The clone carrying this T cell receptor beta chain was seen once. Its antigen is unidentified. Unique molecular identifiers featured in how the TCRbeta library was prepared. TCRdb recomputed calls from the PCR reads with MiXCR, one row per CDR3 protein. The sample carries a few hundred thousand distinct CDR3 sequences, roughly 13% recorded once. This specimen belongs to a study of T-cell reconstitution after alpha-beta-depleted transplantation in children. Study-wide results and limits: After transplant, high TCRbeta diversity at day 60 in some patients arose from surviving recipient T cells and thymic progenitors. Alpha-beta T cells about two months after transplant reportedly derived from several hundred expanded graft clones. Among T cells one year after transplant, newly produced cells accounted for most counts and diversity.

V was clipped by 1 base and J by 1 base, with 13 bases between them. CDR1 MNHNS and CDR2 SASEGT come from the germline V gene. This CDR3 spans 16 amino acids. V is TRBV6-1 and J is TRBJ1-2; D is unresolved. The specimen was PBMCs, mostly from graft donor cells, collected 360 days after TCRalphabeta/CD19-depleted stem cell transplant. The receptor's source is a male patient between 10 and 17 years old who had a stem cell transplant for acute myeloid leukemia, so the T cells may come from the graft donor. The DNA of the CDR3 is TGTGCCAGCAGTGAAGTCCCAGGACTCTATAACTATGGCTACACCTTC. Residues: CASSEVPGLYNYGYTF.